Sequencing of this T cell receptor beta chain was carried out in a study of blood T cell repertoires in COVID-19. Overall study: Sources were T cells, B-cell-depleted T cells, or PBMCs; the material itself was cDNA or gDNA.

Recovery among Cohort 3 donors was established by two negative PCRs, clearance, or symptom resolution. CDR3 size: 16 residues. In germline, CDR1 is SGHRS, CDR2 YFSETQ. The trim removed 2 bases at V and 4 bases at J, leaving 4 bases unmatched. Method: immunoSEQ multiplex PCR; TCRdb's copy keeps in-frame clones and lacks some. The repertoire holds over 200,000 clones, around 89% seen once, with 0.95% to 1.5% in the top ten. The genes are TRBV5-1 and TRBJ2-3, with 13 positions matching TRBD2. The clonotype comes from a man aged 25-45 years who had recovered from COVID-19. The sequenced material came from PBMCs or T cells enriched from blood (not recorded which). The CDR3 DNA sequence: TGCGCCAGCAGCTTAACTAGCGGGGGGGTTCCAGATACGCAGTATTTT. It encodes CASSLTSGGVPDTQYF.